A selection of T cell receptor beta chains follows, all from one sample in a study of blood T cell repertoires in COVID-19. Method: immunoSEQ multiplex PCR; TCRdb's copy keeps in-frame clones and lacks some. This sample has tens of thousands of clones; around 77% occur once, and the top ten carry 2% to 2.5%. The specimen was peripheral blood. The receptors stem from a man in his 70s with COVID-19, enrolled during active disease. CDR3s leave out the opening cysteine and the closing phenylalanine or tryptophan. A D gene is named only where the DNA matches it firmly.

j_call: TRBJ2-7
v_call: TRBV30
d_call: TRBD2
cdr3_aa: AWTGTSRYEQY

j_call: TRBJ1-5
v_call: TRBV28
d_call: TRBD1
cdr3_aa: ASSSTGVLYQPQH

j_call: TRBJ2-1
v_call: TRBV4-3
d_call: TRBD2
cdr3_aa: ASSPQGTSGSSYNEQF

j_call: TRBJ1-1
v_call: TRBV20-1
d_call: TRBD1
cdr3_aa: SASSAGGGTEAF

j_call: TRBJ2-7
v_call: TRBV9
d_call: NA
cdr3_aa: ASSAQSGPSYEQY

j_call: TRBJ1-5
v_call: TRBV27
d_call: NA
cdr3_aa: ASSYTTEGNQPQH

j_call: TRBJ2-1
v_call: TRBV7-3
d_call: NA
cdr3_aa: ASSRDKASHEQF

j_call: TRBJ1-5
v_call: TRBV30
d_call: NA
cdr3_aa: AWRSQGSQPQH

j_call: TRBJ2-7
v_call: TRBV12-3/TRBV12-4
d_call: TRBD2
cdr3_aa: ASSPGRAYEQY

j_call: TRBJ2-1
v_call: TRBV5-4
d_call: TRBD2
cdr3_aa: ASSLDTAGAREQF

j_call: TRBJ2-4
v_call: TRBV19
d_call: NA
cdr3_aa: ASSSLLRPPENIQY

j_call: TRBJ2-7
v_call: TRBV12-2
d_call: NA
cdr3_aa: ASRLACRLAGGYEQY

j_call: TRBJ2-7
v_call: TRBV4-1
d_call: NA
cdr3_aa: ASSQETGSAYEQY

j_call: TRBJ1-1
v_call: TRBV7-9
d_call: NA
cdr3_aa: ASSLAGADEAF

j_call: TRBJ2-7
v_call: TRBV5-6
d_call: NA
cdr3_aa: ASSLPYRGKFSDEQY

j_call: TRBJ2-7
v_call: TRBV5-1
d_call: TRBD2
cdr3_aa: ASSLEAGGYWVEQY

j_call: TRBJ1-5
v_call: TRBV28
d_call: NA
cdr3_aa: ASSRIPFGSSNQPQH

j_call: TRBJ2-3
v_call: TRBV25-1
d_call: NA
cdr3_aa: ASSELRSPTDTQY

j_call: TRBJ2-2
v_call: TRBV7-8
d_call: TRBD1
cdr3_aa: ASSLELRTGDTGELF

j_call: TRBJ2-7
v_call: TRBV5-5
d_call: TRBD2
cdr3_aa: ASSPGLASGHFYEQY

j_call: TRBJ2-7
v_call: TRBV5-6
d_call: NA
cdr3_aa: ASRTRLRVDEQY

j_call: TRBJ2-1
v_call: TRBV24-1
d_call: TRBD1
cdr3_aa: ATSRQGPGEQF

j_call: TRBJ1-4
v_call: TRBV2
d_call: TRBD1
cdr3_aa: ASTVDRGSTNEELF

j_call: TRBJ2-3
v_call: TRBV3-1/TRBV3-2
d_call: NA
cdr3_aa: ASSQAGVDTQY

j_call: TRBJ1-2
v_call: TRBV7-3
d_call: NA
cdr3_aa: ASSLGGEYGYT

j_call: TRBJ2-2
v_call: TRBV7-2
d_call: TRBD2
cdr3_aa: ASSPVAGRTGELF

j_call: TRBJ1-3
v_call: TRBV6-2/TRBV6-3
d_call: NA
cdr3_aa: ASSYNQGNTIY

j_call: TRBJ1-3
v_call: TRBV5-4
d_call: TRBD1
cdr3_aa: ASSTRGKAGNTIY

j_call: TRBJ2-2
v_call: TRBV5-5
d_call: NA
cdr3_aa: ASSLLALNTGELF

j_call: TRBJ2-7
v_call: TRBV7-2
d_call: NA
cdr3_aa: ASSLVRASSYEQY

j_call: TRBJ1-1
v_call: TRBV28
d_call: NA
cdr3_aa: AIYRPLNTEAF

j_call: TRBJ1-1
v_call: TRBV4-3
d_call: TRBD1
cdr3_aa: ASSRGQGLSEAF

j_call: TRBJ1-1
v_call: TRBV18
d_call: TRBD1
cdr3_aa: ASSRDRSMNTEAF

j_call: TRBJ1-5
v_call: TRBV27
d_call: NA
cdr3_aa: ASSPLRGNQPQH

j_call: TRBJ2-7
v_call: TRBV7-2
d_call: NA
cdr3_aa: ASSARPANYEQY

j_call: TRBJ1-1
v_call: TRBV7-9
d_call: TRBD1
cdr3_aa: ASTTFKSGTGKVSTEAF

j_call: TRBJ2-5
v_call: TRBV6-1
d_call: TRBD2
cdr3_aa: ASREAGGPGETQY

j_call: TRBJ1-2
v_call: TRBV14
d_call: TRBD1
cdr3_aa: ASSRDREFLYGYT

j_call: TRBJ2-5
v_call: TRBV3-1/TRBV3-2
d_call: TRBD1
cdr3_aa: ASSQVYRGETQY